This section outlines one TCR beta chain sequence together with its context. These data are taken from a study of cytomegalovirus exposure and HLA in healthy donors. PCR involved 60 Vbeta and 13 Jbeta primers. Measured with immunoSEQ multiplex PCR; TCRdb has only the in-frame clones, and not every one. The table includes about 280,000 clones, over 85% detected once. This CDR3 has 19 amino acids. Per germline, CDR1 MNHEY and CDR2 SMNVEV (reference sequence). The V end was cut by 0 bases, the J end by 6 bases, with 25 bases between. The clonotype originates from a woman in her late teens or twenties in good health and CMV-seronegative. The specimen was PBMCs. The chain has TRBV27 and TRBJ2-3; perhaps TRBD1 as D (6 bases). CDR3 in amino acids: CASSLSPPDSRLEEDTQYF. The CDR3 coding sequence is TGTGCCAGCAGTTTATCGCCCCCGGACAGTAGATTGGAGGAGGATACGCAGTATTTT.